This TCR beta chain originates from a study of hypomethylating agent response in myelodysplastic syndrome. At the level of the study: Of the myelodysplastic syndrome patients, under ten were male, 2 female. TET2 mutation, the most common, occurred in 5 of 11 patients.

Germline loops: CDR1 KGHSH, CDR2 LQKENI. The V and J ends lost 4 bases and 3 bases, in that order; junction bases with no gene match: 3. The CDR3 extends over 14 amino acids. At survey resolution, about 400 ng of DNA per sample was split into two 200 ng replicates. Sequencing was performed with immunoSEQ multiplex PCR; in TCRdb, only in-frame clones are kept and a portion is missing. The sample includes fewer than 7,500 clones, around four fifths seen only once; the top ten take roughly 12%. Sequencing was performed on bone marrow, taken before or after starting hypomethylating agent treatment for myelodysplastic syndrome (not recorded which). The sequence came from a human donor with myelodysplastic syndrome. The rearrangement links TRBV18 to TRBJ1-1; TRBD1 agrees at 9 bases. DNA for the CDR3: TGTGCCAGCTCACTACAGGGGGCAGACACTGAAGCTTTCTTT. Its protein is CASSLQGADTEAFF.